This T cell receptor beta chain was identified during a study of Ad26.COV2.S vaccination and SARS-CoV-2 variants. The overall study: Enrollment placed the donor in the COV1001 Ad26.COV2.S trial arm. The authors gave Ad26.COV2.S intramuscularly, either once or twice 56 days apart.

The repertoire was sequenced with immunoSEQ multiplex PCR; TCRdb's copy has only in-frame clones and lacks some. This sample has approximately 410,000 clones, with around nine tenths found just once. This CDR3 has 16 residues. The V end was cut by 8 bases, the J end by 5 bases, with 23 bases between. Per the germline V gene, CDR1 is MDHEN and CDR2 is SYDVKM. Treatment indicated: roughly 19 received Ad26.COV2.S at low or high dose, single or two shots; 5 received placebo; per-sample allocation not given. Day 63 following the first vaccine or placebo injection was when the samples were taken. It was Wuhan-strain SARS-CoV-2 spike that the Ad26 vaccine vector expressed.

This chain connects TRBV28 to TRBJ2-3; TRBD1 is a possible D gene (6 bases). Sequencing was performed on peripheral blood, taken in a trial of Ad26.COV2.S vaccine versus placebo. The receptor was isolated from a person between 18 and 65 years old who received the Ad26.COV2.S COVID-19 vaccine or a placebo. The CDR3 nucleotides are TGTGCCAGCGGGCAGGTGGTGGGGGCTTCGGAAGATACGCAGTATTTT. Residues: CASGQVVGASEDTQYF.